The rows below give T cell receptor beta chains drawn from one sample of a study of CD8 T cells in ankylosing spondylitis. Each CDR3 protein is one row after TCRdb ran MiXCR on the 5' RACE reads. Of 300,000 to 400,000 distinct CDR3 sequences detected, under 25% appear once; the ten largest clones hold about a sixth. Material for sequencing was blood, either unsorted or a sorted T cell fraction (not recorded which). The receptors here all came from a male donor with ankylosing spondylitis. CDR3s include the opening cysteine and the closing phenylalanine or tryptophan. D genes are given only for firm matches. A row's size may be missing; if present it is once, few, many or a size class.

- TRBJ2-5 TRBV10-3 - TGTGCCATCAGTGAGTCTGGAACCGGGATTTGGGAGACCCAGTACTTC CAISESGTGIWETQYF
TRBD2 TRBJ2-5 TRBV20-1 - TGCAGTGCTTCTCCCGCGGGGGTTCCGGAGACCCAGTACTTC CSASPAGVPETQYF
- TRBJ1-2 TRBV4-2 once TGTGCCAGCAGCCAAGTGGCACAGACTAACTATGGCTACACCTTC CASSQVAQTNYGYTF
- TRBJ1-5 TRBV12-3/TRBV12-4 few TGTGCCAGCAGTTTAGGTCAATATCAGCCCCAGCATTTT CASSLGQYQPQHF
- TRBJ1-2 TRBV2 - TGTGCCAGCAACCCAGTCAGCTTTGGCTACACCTTC CASNPVSFGYTF
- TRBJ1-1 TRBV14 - TGTGCCAGCAGCTTATCACTGGGGAACACTGAAGCTTTCTTT CASSLSLGNTEAFF
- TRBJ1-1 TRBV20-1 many TGCAGTGCTCTCAAGACGGGCACTGAAGCTTTCTTT CSALKTGTEAFF
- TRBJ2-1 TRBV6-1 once TGTGCCAGCAGTCCGAACTTAGAGGGTAGTGAGCAGTTCTTC CASSPNLEGSEQFF
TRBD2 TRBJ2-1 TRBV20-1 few TGCAGTGCTAGACTGGCGGGAGATGAGCAGTTCTTC CSARLAGDEQFF
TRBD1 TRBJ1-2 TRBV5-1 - TGCGCCAGCAGCCTCGGGACAGCGGGGGAGACAGGCTACACCTTC CASSLGTAGETGYTF
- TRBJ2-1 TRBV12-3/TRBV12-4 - TGTGCCAGCAGACTAGAGTCAGTCTCCTACAATGAGCAGTTCTTC CASRLESVSYNEQFF
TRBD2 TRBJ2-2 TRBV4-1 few TGCGCCAGCAGCCAAGCCGGACTAGCGGGAGTGGGTCGCGGGGAGCTGTTTTTT CASSQAGLAGVGRGELFF
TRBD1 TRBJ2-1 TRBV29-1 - TGCAGCGTTGAAGGTCATCAGGGGGTTGAGCAGTTCTTC CSVEGHQGVEQFF
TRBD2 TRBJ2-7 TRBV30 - TGTGCCTGGAGCGCGGGACTAGCGGGACACTACAAGCAGTACTTC CAWSAGLAGHYKQYF
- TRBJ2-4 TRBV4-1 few TGCGCCAGCAGCCATGTCGGGGTGAGGAACATTCAGTACTTC CASSHVGVRNIQYF
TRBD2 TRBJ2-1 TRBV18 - TGTGCCAGCTCACCCTTTAGCGGGAGTAACATTGAGCAGTTCTTC CASSPFSGSNIEQFF
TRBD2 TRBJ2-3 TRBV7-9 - TGTGCCAGCAGCCAGACTAGCGGGAGAGGCACAGATACGCAGTATTTT CASSQTSGRGTDTQYF
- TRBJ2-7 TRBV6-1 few TGTGCCAGCAGTCCCCCTAGCGCGAGCTCCTACGAGCAGTACTTC CASSPPSASSYEQYF
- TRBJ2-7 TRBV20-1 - TGCAGTGCTATCCAGGTTGCCCTCGAGCAGTACTTC CSAIQVALEQYF
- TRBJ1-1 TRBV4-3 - TGCGCCAGCAGCCCAACGACAAGGAGGGGAACTGAAGCTTTCTTT CASSPTTRRGTEAFF
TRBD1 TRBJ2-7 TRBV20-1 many TGCAGTGCCACCGATGCCGGGACAGAGGCCTACGAGCAGTACTTC CSATDAGTEAYEQYF
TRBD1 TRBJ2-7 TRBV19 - TGTGCCAGTAGGGCGGGGGACAGGGTTGACGAGCAGTACTTC CASRAGDRVDEQYF
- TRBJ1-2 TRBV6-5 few - CASSYISVTGDLGYTF
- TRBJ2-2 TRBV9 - TGTGCCAGCAGCCCCGGGGGATCAGTTGGGGAGCTGTTTTTT CASSPGGSVGELFF
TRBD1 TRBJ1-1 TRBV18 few TGTGCCAGCTCACCACGCCCCCGGGACAGTGGGGCATTTTACTTT CASSPRPRDSGAFYF
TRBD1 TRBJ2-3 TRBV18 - TGTGCCAGCTCCCGGACGGGACAGAGCACAGATACGCAGTATTTT CASSRTGQSTDTQYF
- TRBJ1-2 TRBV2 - TGTGCCAGCAGTGGGGCAGGGATTTATGGCTACACCTTC CASSGAGIYGYTF
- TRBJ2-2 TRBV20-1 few TGCAGTGCACTATCACCAGGGGGGACCGGGGAGCTGTTTTTT CSALSPGGTGELFF
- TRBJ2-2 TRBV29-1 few TGCAGCGCCGAGGGGGGCGGGGAGCTGTTTTTT CSAEGGGELFF
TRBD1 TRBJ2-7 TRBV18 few TGTGCCAGCTCACCAAGGGACAGGGGGCGCCGCGAGCAGTACTTC CASSPRDRGRREQYF
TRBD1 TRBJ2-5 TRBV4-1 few TGCGCCAGCAGCCGAAATGCCGGGGACAGGGGGCCGGAGACCCAGTACTTC CASSRNAGDRGPETQYF